This T cell receptor beta chain derives from a study of cytomegalovirus exposure and HLA in healthy donors. The germline CDR1 and CDR2 sequences are MNHNY and SVGAGI (reference sequence). The CDR3 loop spans 12 amino acids. V gave up 5 bases and J gave up 6 bases; unmatched junction bases: 4. Study-wide results and limits: HLA allele associations emerged for some 16,000 TCR beta sequences in a later analysis, at 0.05 false discovery rate.

The PCR ran on 60 Vbeta and 13 Jbeta primers. The protocol was immunoSEQ multiplex PCR, while the TCRdb copy is restricted to in-frame clones and leaves out a portion. The table has 200,000 to 250,000 clones, approximately 80% seen once. A word on this clone: Antigen unknown.

The source material was PBMCs. The clonotype originates from a boy younger than 10 in good health and CMV-seronegative. The chain uses TRBV6-6 and TRBJ2-7; 7 nucleotides match TRBD1. The CDR3 bases are TGTGCCAGCAGTCCCTACAGGGGCGAGCAGTACTTC. Protein: CASSPYRGEQYF.